This T cell receptor (beta chain) is drawn from a study of shared T cell receptors in the human thymus. Profiling relied on immunoSEQ multiplex PCR, and the TCRdb table lists in-frame clones only, not all of them. The sample shows roughly 700,000 clones, roughly 88% of them seen only once. Germline trimming cut 4 bases from V and 4 bases from J; bases unmatched to any gene: 5. The germline V gene encodes CDR1 SGHVS and CDR2 FNYEAQ. The CDR3 contains 15 residues. The same data also contributed to another study, on human thymus T cells. As that study records: Thymic repertoires overlap heavily among unrelated individuals, related research has reported.

Sequenced input: thymocytes. The source is a boy under two years old with a congenital heart defect. J is TRBJ2-5 and V is TRBV7-6, with 11 bases that match TRBD2. The CDR3 region is CASSCLTSGIETQYF. CDR3 bases: TGTGCCAGCAGCTGCCTGACTAGCGGGATAGAGACCCAGTACTTC. Together with reference TRBV7-6 and TRBJ2-5, the CDR3 gives the full variable domain: GAGVSQSPRYKVTKRGQDVALRCDPISGHVSLYWYRQALGQGPEFLTYFNYEAQQDKSGLPNDRFSAERPEGSISTLTIQRTEQRDSAMYRCASSCLTSGIETQYFGPGTRLLVL.